A single sample is the source of the 9 T cell receptor beta chains below, sequenced in a study of blood T cell repertoires in COVID-19. Generated by immunoSEQ multiplex PCR, the TCRdb table keeps only in-frame clones and is missing some. The sample lists over 150,000 clones; about 88% were seen once. Specimen: peripheral blood. Every receptor here comes from a man aged 35 to 55 with active or convalescent COVID-19.

The V gene is TRBV19, the J gene TRBJ2-1, with 8 bases lining up with TRBD2. Germline-derived CDR1 and CDR2 are LNHDA and SQIVND (reference sequence). Trimming took 6 bases from V and 0 from J; bases not matched to a gene: 4. This CDR3 is 15 amino acids long. CDR3 in amino acids: CASRKAGDSYNEQFF. For the CDR3, the DNA is TGTGCCAGTAGGAAAGCGGGGGACTCCTACAATGAGCAGTTCTTC. The full variable domain, its missing parts supplied by reference TRBV19 and TRBJ2-1, is DGGITQSPKYLFRKEGQNVTLSCEQNLNHDAMYWYRQDPGQGLRLIYYSQIVNDFQKGDIAEGYSVSREKKESFPLTVTSAQKNPTAFYLCASRKAGDSYNEQFFGPGTRLTVL.

CDR3 amino acids: CASSPRVEGRVDGGETQYF. CDR3 bases: TGTGCCAGCAGCCCAAGGGTGGAGGGACGGGTAGACGGCGGTGAGACCCAGTACTTC. J is TRBJ2-5 and V is TRBV3-1 (or the pseudogene TRBV3-2); a weak D match, TRBD2 (6 bases). Trimming left V 4 bases short and J 5 bases short, with 29 bases between. CDR1 LGHDT and CDR2 YNNKEL come from the germline V gene (reference sequence). There are 19 residues in the CDR3.

This clone was seen a few times. This chain uses TRBV7-9 with TRBJ2-3; D is unclear. The CDR3 contains 13 residues. CDR1 is SEHNR and CDR2 is FQNEAQ in the germline V gene (reference sequence). V shed 2 bases and J shed 5 bases, with 8 bases lying between them. CDR3 nucleotide sequence: TGTGCCAGCAGCTTACGTCCCGGAGATACGCAGTATTTT. Encoded protein: CASSLRPGDTQYF.

The V gene is TRBV28, the J gene TRBJ2-2, with D possibly being TRBD1 (6 bases). Germline-derived CDR1 and CDR2 are MDHEN and SYDVKM. Between the trimmed V and J ends, which lost 7 bases and 4 bases, there was a span of 7 bases. This CDR3 region has 12 residues. In DNA, the CDR3 is TGTGCCAGCAAGGACAGCACCGGGGAGCTGTTTTTT. Residues: CASKDSTGELFF.

The chain links TRBV9 to TRBJ1-1; the match to TRBD1 covers 7 bases. CDR1 and CDR2 from the germline V gene are SGDLS and YYNGEE. The CDR3 contains 15 residues. With 3 bases clipped from V and 5 bases from J, the junction kept 10 bases outside the gene matches. The CDR3 here is CASSASGGQGTEAFF. CDR3 in DNA: TGTGCCAGCAGCGCTTCAGGGGGGCAGGGGACTGAAGCTTTCTTT.

The chain is built from TRBV5-1 and TRBJ2-5; 10 bases are a match to TRBD1. The junction had 7 bases not matched to a gene; V was cut back by 0 bases and J by 5 bases. This CDR3 comprises 16 residues. The germline V gene has CDR1 SGHRS and CDR2 YFSETQ. CDR3 coding DNA: TGCGCCAGCAGCTTGGGATCGGACAGGGGGTTGGAGACCCAGTACTTC. Translation gives CASSLGSDRGLETQYF.

The CDR3 coding sequence is TGTGCCAGCAGCGAAGCCCAACAGGGGTTCCATAATTCACCCCTCCACTTT. It codes for CASSEAQQGFHNSPLHF. V is TRBV9 and J is TRBJ1-6; 7 positions agree with TRBD1. The germline gives CDR1 SGDLS, CDR2 YYNGEE. This CDR3 contains 17 residues. Unmatched junction bases numbered 11, after V lost 3 bases and J lost 5 bases.

The chain recombines TRBV19 with TRBJ1-5, with D possibly TRBD1 on 6 matching bases. Germline CDR1 LNHDA, CDR2 SQIVND (reference sequence). V gave up 4 bases and J gave up 3 bases, with 7 bases separating them. The CDR3 spans 13 residues. The CDR3 DNA sequence: TGTGCCAGTAGTAGACAGGACAATCAGCCCCAGCATTTT. It encodes CASSRQDNQPQHF. Together with reference TRBV19 and TRBJ1-5, the CDR3 gives the full variable domain: DGGITQSPKYLFRKEGQNVTLSCEQNLNHDAMYWYRQDPGQGLRLIYYSQIVNDFQKGDIAEGYSVSREKKESFPLTVTSAQKNPTAFYLCASSRQDNQPQHFGDGTRLSIL.

This chain links TRBV30 with TRBJ1-6, with D perhaps TRBD1 (5 bases). V shed 5 bases and J shed 10 bases, with 12 bases lying between them. This CDR3 contains 12 residues. CDR1 GTSNPN and CDR2 SVGIG come from the germline V gene (reference sequence). The CDR3 here is CAWGPRTSPLHF. DNA for the CDR3: TGTGCCTGGGGACCGAGGACATCACCCCTCCACTTT.